The clone carrying this TCR beta chain appeared once. Clones were read by immunoSEQ multiplex PCR, and TCRdb kept only the in-frame ones, dropping some. The sample has some 57,000 clones, approximately 91% seen once; the top ten hold roughly 0.76%. These data come from a study of T cell changes during pregnancy in multiple sclerosis. This TCR came from a female donor with multiple sclerosis, enrolled in a pregnancy study. The sample in question was CD4+ T cells from peripheral blood mononuclear cells, obtained in the first trimester of pregnancy.

CDR3 sequence: CASTPGANTGELFF. The CDR3, as DNA: TGTGCCAGCACCCCGGGGGCGAACACCGGGGAGCTGTTTTTT. V is TRBV7-2 and J is TRBJ2-2, with D possibly being TRBD2 (6 bases). The CDR3 spans 14 residues. The ends were cut back, 7 bases at V and 0 bases at J, with 9 bases in the middle. Per germline, CDR1 SGHTA and CDR2 FQGNSA.